The present entry profiles one TCR beta chain with its context. As yet, its antigen is unknown. One end of the junction varies from germline; a read error may be responsible. MiXCR, run by TCRdb on the 5' RACE reads, gives a single entry per CDR3 protein. The sample shows around 1.7 million distinct CDR3 sequences, roughly a third of them seen only once. The sample is drawn from a study of identical twins. Overall study findings and caveats: Abundant beta clonotypes from cord blood bore fewer insertions; memory repertoires lacked this pattern. Excess sharing between twins was weaker in beta out-of-frame sequences.

The sample taken for sequencing was cord blood. The source is a newborn girl in good health.

This CDR3 is CASSGTGRSTDMQYF. The DNA of the CDR3 is TGTGCCAGCAGCGGGACAGGGCGTAGCACAGATATGCAGTATTTT. The rearrangement uses TRBV5-4 and TRBJ2-3, with 9 bases lining up with TRBD1. The CDR3 loop spans 15 amino acids. Germline CDR1 reads SGHNT; CDR2 reads YYREEE (reference sequence).